This T cell receptor (beta chain) is drawn from a study of OX40 agonist ivuxolimab in advanced cancers. Overall study: Three patients responded partially, comprising one with hepatocellular carcinoma and two with cutaneous melanoma.

For this clone: Its antigen remains unidentified.

Germline assignment: CDR1 WNHNN and CDR2 SYGVQD (reference sequence). Trimming took 3 bases from V and 2 from J, leaving 23 bases between them. The CDR3 covers 19 residues. The data were produced by immunoSEQ multiplex PCR, yet TCRdb's version contains in-frame clones alone and is incomplete. The data contain under 200,000 clones, under 95% of them singletons. Regarding the study as a whole: CD4+ and CD8+ blood T cells expanded clonally by week 6 at 0.1 to 3.0 mg/kg.

The chain carries TRBV10-1 and TRBJ2-1, with D maybe TRBD2 (5 bases). The receptor's source is an adult with an advanced solid tumor such as melanoma, head and neck, liver or kidney cancer. The sequencing used CD4+ or CD8+ T cells sorted from blood, collected in a trial of the OX40 agonist ivuxolimab. The CDR3 loop is CASSEGSTNSGSAYNEQFF. In DNA, the CDR3 is TGCGCCAGCAGTGAAGGCAGTACCAATTCGGGGTCGGCCTACAATGAGCAGTTCTTC.